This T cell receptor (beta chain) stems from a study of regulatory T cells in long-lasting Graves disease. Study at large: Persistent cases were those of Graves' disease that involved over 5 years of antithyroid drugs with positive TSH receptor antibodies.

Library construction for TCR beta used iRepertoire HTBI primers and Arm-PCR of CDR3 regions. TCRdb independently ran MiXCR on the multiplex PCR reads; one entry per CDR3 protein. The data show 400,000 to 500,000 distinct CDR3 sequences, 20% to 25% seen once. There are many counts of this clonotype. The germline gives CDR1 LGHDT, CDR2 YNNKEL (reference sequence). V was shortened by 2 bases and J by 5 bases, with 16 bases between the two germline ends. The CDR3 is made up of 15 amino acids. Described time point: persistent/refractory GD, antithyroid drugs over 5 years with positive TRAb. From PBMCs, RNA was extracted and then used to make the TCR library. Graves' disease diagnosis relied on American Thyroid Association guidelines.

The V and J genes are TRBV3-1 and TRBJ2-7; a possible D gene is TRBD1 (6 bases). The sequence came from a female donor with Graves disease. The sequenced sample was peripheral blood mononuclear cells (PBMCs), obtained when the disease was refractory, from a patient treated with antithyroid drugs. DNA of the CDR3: TGTGCCAGCAGCCAACCAGGGGACCGTGTCGACGAGCAGTACTTC. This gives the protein CASSQPGDRVDEQYF.